This T cell receptor beta chain was retrieved from a study of T-cell reconstitution after alpha-beta-depleted transplantation in children. The TCRbeta library was prepared with unique molecular identifiers. TCRdb reprocessed the PCR reads with MiXCR, giving one entry per CDR3 protein. The sample holds 500,000 to 600,000 distinct CDR3 sequences, around 18% seen once. Germline lookup yields CDR1 SQVTM and CDR2 ANQGSEA. Trimming pared 6 bases from V and 7 bases from J, leaving 10 bases between. This CDR3 spans 11 amino acids. The chain is built from TRBV29-1 and TRBJ2-1; weak D call: TRBD1 (6 bases). The material was PBMCs from the stem cell graft donor, obtained from the stem cell graft. The clonotype was recovered from a human donor who donated a stem cell graft to a child with acute lymphoblastic leukemia. In DNA form, the CDR3 reads TGCAGCGTCATCAGGGGAAATGAGCAGTTCTTC. It codes for CSVIRGNEQFF.